The 14 T cell receptor beta chains given below trace back to one sample, sequenced in a study of shared clonotypes between healthy human individuals. The data were produced by immunoSEQ multiplex PCR, yet TCRdb's version contains in-frame clones alone and is incomplete. The table shows about 1.1 million clones, with roughly 80% occurring only once. The sample taken for sequencing was memory CD4+ T cells from PBMCs. The sample's subset: CD45RA-negative fraction. The origin of the receptors is a man younger than 30 in good health. Some clones in this sample may be carry-over from other donors' samples.

Only one count was recorded for this clone. The gene calls are TRBV7-9 and TRBJ2-7; no firm D call. Germline CDR1 and CDR2: SEHNR and FQNEAQ (reference sequence). The CDR3 is 12 amino acids. V lost 5 bases to trimming and J lost 9 bases, with 14 bases between them. The CDR3 sequence: CASSPPLLGQYF. The CDR3 DNA is TGTGCCAGCAGCCCACCGCTTTTGGGGCAGTACTTC.

This sequence joins TRBV9 and TRBJ2-1; D is ambiguous. V was trimmed by 1 base and J by 4 bases, leaving 6 bases between them. The CDR3 spans 13 residues. Germline-derived CDR1 and CDR2 are SGDLS and YYNGEE. The CDR3 protein is CASSVQAYNEQFF. CDR3 DNA sequence: TGTGCCAGCAGCGTACAGGCGTACAATGAGCAGTTCTTC.

DNA of the CDR3: TGTGCCAGTAGTAGGGACAGGGACGGGGCCAACGTCCTGACTTTC. It codes for CASSRDRDGANVLTF. The chain links TRBV19 to TRBJ2-6, with 9 bases matching TRBD1. Germline V gives CDR1 LNHDA, CDR2 SQIVND (reference sequence). CDR3 size: 15 residues. The V and J ends lost 4 bases and 4 bases, in that order; junction bases with no gene match: 2.

The chain links TRBV5-1 to TRBJ2-3, with TRBD2 identical over 10 bases. The CDR3 contains 16 residues. Germline loops: CDR1 SGHRS, CDR2 YFSETQ. V shed 1 base and J 4 bases; nucleotides not matched to a gene: 6. In DNA form, the CDR3 reads TGCGCCAGCAGCTTGATGGCTCTAGCGGGAGCAGATACGCAGTATTTT. Encoded protein: CASSLMALAGADTQYF.

V and J are TRBV11-2 and TRBJ2-5; no clear D gene. The V and J ends lost 5 bases and 1 base respectively, with 11 bases between them. The germline V gene encodes CDR1 SGHAT and CDR2 FQNNGV. CDR3 size: 14 residues. This chain's CDR3 is CASSPRWGQETQYF. The CDR3 DNA reads as TGTGCCAGCAGCCCAAGGTGGGGCCAAGAGACCCAGTACTTC.

This chain links TRBV10-3 with TRBJ2-3, with a weak D call TRBD2 (6 bases). Germline V gene data show CDR1 as ENHRY and CDR2 as SYGVKD. The CDR3 has 15 residues. Trimming cost V 6 bases and J 3 bases, with 16 bases left between them. Here the CDR3 DNA reads TGTGCCATCAGATTATCCGGGACTGTGACAGATACGCAGTATTTT. It specifies CAIRLSGTVTDTQYF.

The chain uses TRBV28 and TRBJ1-1; no reliable D call. The V gene's germline CDR1 is MDHEN and CDR2 SYDVKM. This CDR3 contains 12 residues. The V and J ends lost 6 bases and 0 bases respectively, with 5 bases between them. The CDR3 here is CASSVMNTEAFF. CDR3 in DNA: TGTGCCAGCAGCGTTATGAACACTGAAGCTTTCTTT.

The CDR3 region has the DNA TGTGCCAGCAGTACCACCCCGGTTAGGGGCTATGGCTACACCTTC. Translating gives CASSTTPVRGYGYTF. The chain links TRBV27 to TRBJ1-2; D might be TRBD1 (5 bases). Germline V lookup: CDR1 MNHEY, CDR2 SMNVEV (reference sequence). With 5 bases removed from V and 4 bases from J, the gap between germline ends came to 17 bases. There are 15 residues in the CDR3.

This clone was seen more than once but under ten times. The V and J genes are TRBV5-4 and TRBJ1-2; tentative D call: TRBD1 (6 bases). This CDR3 is 15 amino acids long. V lost 3 bases and J lost 1, with 13 bases in between. The germline gives CDR1 SGHNT, CDR2 YYREEE (reference sequence). This CDR3 is CASSSRTVRNYGYTF. In DNA form, the CDR3 reads TGTGCCAGCAGCTCGAGGACAGTCCGTAACTATGGCTACACCTTC.

The chain combines TRBV5-1 with TRBJ2-3; TRBD1 agrees at 9 bases. Germline loops: CDR1 SGHRS, CDR2 YFSETQ. Trimming cost V 6 bases and J 2 bases; bases outside gene matches: 7. The CDR3 consists of 15 residues. The CDR3 DNA reads as TGCGCCAGCATGGGGACAGGGAACCCCACAGATACGCAGTATTTT. The encoded protein is CASMGTGNPTDTQYF.

This clone was seen many times. CDR3 loop: CASSFVARPGGTEAFF. The CDR3 DNA reads TGTGCCAGCAGCTTTGTAGCCCGACCTGGAGGGACTGAAGCTTTCTTT. The chain employs TRBV11-2 and TRBJ1-1; D is unresolved. The length of the CDR3 is 16 residues. V lost 3 bases and J lost 5, with 19 bases in between. Per germline, CDR1 SGHAT and CDR2 FQNNGV.

In this sample, this clone turned up once. Different DNA sequences within this sample yield the same CDR3. This chain connects TRBV29-1 to TRBJ1-2; TRBD1 might be the D (6 bases). Germline V lookup: CDR1 SQVTM, CDR2 ANQGSEA. This CDR3 comprises 14 residues. Between the trimmed V and J ends, which lost 6 bases and 2 bases, there was a span of 16 bases. The CDR3 sequence is CSVEGRGQNYGYTF. The DNA for the CDR3 is TGCAGCGTCGAGGGGCGGGGGCAGAACTATGGCTACACCTTC.

The chain has TRBV7-9 and TRBJ1-1, with 7 bases lining up with TRBD1. Trimming removed 3 bases from V and 4 bases from J; junction bases left unmatched: 5. The CDR3 is made up of 14 amino acids. Germline V gene sequence: CDR1 SEHNR, CDR2 FQNEAQ (reference sequence). The CDR3 nucleotides read TGTGCCAGCAGCTTTCCCGCAGGGGGCACTGAAGCTTTCTTT. Translated, it gives CASSFPAGGTEAFF.

The chain carries TRBV5-1 and TRBJ1-2; no clear D. This CDR3 has 17 amino acids. The V and J ends lost 4 bases and 4 bases respectively, with 23 bases between them. Per germline, CDR1 SGHRS and CDR2 YFSETQ. CDR3 residues: CASSVAGPGIRIYGYTF. In nucleotides, the CDR3 is TGCGCCAGCAGCGTAGCCGGACCAGGAATCCGAATCTATGGCTACACCTTC.